This T cell receptor beta chain derives from a study of T cells after yellow fever vaccination. MiXCR was run by TCRdb on the 5' RACE reads, yielding one entry per CDR3 protein. Here the sample spans about 340,000 distinct CDR3 sequences, approximately 9% being singletons. CDR3 size: 13 residues. Per germline, CDR1 GTSNPN and CDR2 SVGIG (reference sequence). V lost 3 bases and J 2 bases, leaving 9 bases between the germline ends. This clonotype came up many times. The sequence was collected from a man aged 18 to 30 who received the YFV17D yellow fever vaccine. V usage is TRBV30 and J usage is TRBJ2-3; D might be TRBD1 or TRBD2, each matching 5 bases. The specimen comprised PBMCs, sampled on the day of the first yellow fever vaccination. This chain's CDR3 is CAWSLGATDTQYF. CDR3 DNA sequence: TGTGCCTGGAGCCTCGGGGCCACAGATACGCAGTATTTT.